This entry concerns a single T cell receptor (beta chain). Its antigen remains unidentified. V was shortened by 5 bases and J by 6 bases, with 11 bases between the two germline ends. Germline V gene data show CDR1 as LNHDA and CDR2 as SQIVND (reference sequence). CDR3 length: 12 amino acids. The PCR had 60 Vbeta and 13 Jbeta primers. Produced via immunoSEQ multiplex PCR; TCRdb's table is partial and in-frame only. The repertoire includes approximately 74,000 clones, about 64% of them detected once, and approximately 5.4% sits in the top ten. This entry is derived from a study of cytomegalovirus exposure and HLA in healthy donors. Study outcomes and limitations: Specificity for CMV antigens was confirmed in vitro for a few of the CMV-associated chains. For cytomegalovirus status, the classifier reportedly gave diagnoses with high specificity and sensitivity. Apparent HLA restriction characterized most CMV-associated TCR beta chains in a later analysis. The likely explanation for a cluster of highly shared sequence variants was sequencing artifact.

The chain links TRBV19 to TRBJ2-7, with D maybe TRBD1 (6 bases). The receptor was derived from a man aged 25 to 40 in good health and CMV-seropositive. The sequencing input was PBMCs. As DNA, the CDR3 is TGTGCCAGTAGTCGCACAGGGAGCGAGCAGTACTTC. Translated, it gives CASSRTGSEQYF.